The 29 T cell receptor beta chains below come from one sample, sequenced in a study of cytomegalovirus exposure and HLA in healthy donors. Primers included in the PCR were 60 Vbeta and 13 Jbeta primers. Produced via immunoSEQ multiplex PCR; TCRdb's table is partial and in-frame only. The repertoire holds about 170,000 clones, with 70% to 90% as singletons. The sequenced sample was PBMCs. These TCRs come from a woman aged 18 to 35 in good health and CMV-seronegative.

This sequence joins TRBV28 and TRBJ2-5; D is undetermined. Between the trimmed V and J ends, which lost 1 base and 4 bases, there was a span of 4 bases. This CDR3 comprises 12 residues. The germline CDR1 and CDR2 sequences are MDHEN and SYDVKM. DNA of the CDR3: TGTGCCAGCAGTTTATCCTCAGAGACCCAGTACTTC. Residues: CASSLSSETQYF.

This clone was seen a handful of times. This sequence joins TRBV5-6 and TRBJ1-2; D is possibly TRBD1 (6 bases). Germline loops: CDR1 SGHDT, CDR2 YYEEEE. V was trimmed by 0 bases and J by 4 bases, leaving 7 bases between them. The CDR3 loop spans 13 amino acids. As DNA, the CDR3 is TGTGCCAGCAGCTTGGGGACAGTCTATGGCTACACCTTC. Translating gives CASSLGTVYGYTF.

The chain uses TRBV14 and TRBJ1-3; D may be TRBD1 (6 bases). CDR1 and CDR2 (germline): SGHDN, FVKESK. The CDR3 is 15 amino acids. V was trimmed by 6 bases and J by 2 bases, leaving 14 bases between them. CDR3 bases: TGTGCCAGCAGTCGGAAACAGGGTCCTGGAAACACCATATATTTT. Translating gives CASSRKQGPGNTIYF.

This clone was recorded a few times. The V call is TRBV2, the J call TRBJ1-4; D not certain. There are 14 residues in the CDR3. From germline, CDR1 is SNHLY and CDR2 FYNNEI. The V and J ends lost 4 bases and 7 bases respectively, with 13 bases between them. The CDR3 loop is CASSAQTTIEKLFF. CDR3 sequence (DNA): TGTGCCAGCAGTGCACAGACTACAATTGAAAAACTGTTTTTT. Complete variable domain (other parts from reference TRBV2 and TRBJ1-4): EPEVTQTPSHQVTQMGQEVILRCVPISNHLYFYWYRQILGQKVEFLVSFYNNEISEKSEIFDDQFSVERPDGSNFTLKIRSTKLEDSAMYFCASSAQTTIEKLFFGSGTQLSVL.

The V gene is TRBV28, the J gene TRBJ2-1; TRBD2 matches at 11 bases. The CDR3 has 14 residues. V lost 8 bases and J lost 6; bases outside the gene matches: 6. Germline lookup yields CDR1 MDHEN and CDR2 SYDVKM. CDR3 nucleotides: TGTGCCAGCCGACCCGGGACTAGCGGCAATGAGCAGTTCTTC. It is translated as CASRPGTSGNEQFF.

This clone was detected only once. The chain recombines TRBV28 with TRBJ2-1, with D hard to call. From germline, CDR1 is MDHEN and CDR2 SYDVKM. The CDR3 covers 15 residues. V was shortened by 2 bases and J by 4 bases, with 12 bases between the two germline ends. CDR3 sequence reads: CASSLTASGYNEQFF. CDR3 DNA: TGTGCCAGCAGTTTAACGGCGTCGGGTTACAATGAGCAGTTCTTC.

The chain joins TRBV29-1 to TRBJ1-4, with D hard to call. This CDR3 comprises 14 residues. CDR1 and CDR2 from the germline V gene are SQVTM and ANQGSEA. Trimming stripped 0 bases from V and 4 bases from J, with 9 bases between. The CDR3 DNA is TGCAGCGTTGAAGACCCCAGGCATAATGAAAAACTGTTTTTT. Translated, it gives CSVEDPRHNEKLFF. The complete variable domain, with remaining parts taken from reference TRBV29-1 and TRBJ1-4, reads SAVISQKPSRDICQRGTSLTIQCQVDSQVTMMFWYRQQPGQSLTLIATANQGSEATYESGFVIDKFPISRPNLTFSTLTVSNMSPEDSSIYLCSVEDPRHNEKLFFGSGTQLSVL.

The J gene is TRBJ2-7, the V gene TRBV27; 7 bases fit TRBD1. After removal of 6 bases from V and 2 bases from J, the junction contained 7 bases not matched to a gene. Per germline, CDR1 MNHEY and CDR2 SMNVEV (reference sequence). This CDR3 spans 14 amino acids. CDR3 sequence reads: CASSSWGQTYEQYF. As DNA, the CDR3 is TGTGCCAGCAGCTCCTGGGGACAGACCTACGAGCAGTACTTC.

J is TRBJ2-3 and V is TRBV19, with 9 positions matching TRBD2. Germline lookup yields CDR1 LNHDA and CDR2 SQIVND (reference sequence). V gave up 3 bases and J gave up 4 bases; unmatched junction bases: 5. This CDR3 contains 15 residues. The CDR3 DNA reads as TGTGCCAGTAGTATCCTAGCGGGATTCCCAGATACGCAGTATTTT. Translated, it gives CASSILAGFPDTQYF.

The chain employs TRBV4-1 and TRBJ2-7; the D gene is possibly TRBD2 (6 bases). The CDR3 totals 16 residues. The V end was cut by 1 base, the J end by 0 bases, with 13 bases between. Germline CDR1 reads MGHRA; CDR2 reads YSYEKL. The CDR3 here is CASSQASAGSSYEQYF. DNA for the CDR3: TGCGCCAGCAGCCAAGCAAGTGCGGGGTCCTCCTACGAGCAGTACTTC.

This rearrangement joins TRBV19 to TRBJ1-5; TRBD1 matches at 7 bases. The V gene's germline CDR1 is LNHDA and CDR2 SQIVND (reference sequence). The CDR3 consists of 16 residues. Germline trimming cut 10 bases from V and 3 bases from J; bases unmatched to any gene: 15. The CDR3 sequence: CATHPRQGSPNQPQHF. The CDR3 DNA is TGTGCCACCCACCCCCGACAGGGAAGCCCCAATCAGCCCCAGCATTTT.

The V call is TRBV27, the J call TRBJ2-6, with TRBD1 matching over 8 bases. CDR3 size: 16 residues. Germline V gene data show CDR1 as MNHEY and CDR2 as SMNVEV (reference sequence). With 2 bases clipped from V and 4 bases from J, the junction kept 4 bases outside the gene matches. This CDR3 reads CASSLTGGSGANVLTF. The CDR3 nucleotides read TGTGCCAGCAGTTTAACAGGGGGGTCAGGGGCCAACGTCCTGACTTTC.

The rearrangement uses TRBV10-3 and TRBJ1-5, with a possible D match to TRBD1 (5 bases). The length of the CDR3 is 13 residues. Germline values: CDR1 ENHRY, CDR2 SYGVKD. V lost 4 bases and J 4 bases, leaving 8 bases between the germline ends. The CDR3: CAISAAGNQPQHF. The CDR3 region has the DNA TGTGCCATCAGTGCGGCAGGGAATCAGCCCCAGCATTTT.

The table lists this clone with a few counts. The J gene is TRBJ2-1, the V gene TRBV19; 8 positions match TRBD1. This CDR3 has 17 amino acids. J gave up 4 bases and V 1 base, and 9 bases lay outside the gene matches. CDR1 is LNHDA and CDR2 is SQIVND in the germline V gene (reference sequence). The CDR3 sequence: CASSIGGQGARYNEQFF. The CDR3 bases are TGTGCCAGTAGTATAGGGGGCCAGGGGGCGCGTTACAATGAGCAGTTCTTC.

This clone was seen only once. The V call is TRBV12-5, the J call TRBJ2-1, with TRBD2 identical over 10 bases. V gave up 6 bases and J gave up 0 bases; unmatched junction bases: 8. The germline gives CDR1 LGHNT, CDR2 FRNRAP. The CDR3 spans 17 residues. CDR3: CASGAPSGGNSYNEQFF. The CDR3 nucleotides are TGTGCTAGTGGGGCACCTAGCGGGGGTAACTCCTACAATGAGCAGTTCTTC. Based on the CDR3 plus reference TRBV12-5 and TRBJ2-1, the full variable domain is DARVTQTPRHKVTEMGQEVTMRCQPILGHNTVFWYRQTMMQGLELLAYFRNRAPLDDSGMPKDRFSAEMPDATLATLKIQPSEPRDSAVYFCASGAPSGGNSYNEQFFGPGTRLTVL.

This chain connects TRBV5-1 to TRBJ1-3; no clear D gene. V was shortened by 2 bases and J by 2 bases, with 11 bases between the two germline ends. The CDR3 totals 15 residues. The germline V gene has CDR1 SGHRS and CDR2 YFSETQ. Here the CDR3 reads CASSLRSGAGNTIYF. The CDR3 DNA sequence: TGCGCCAGCAGCTTAAGGTCCGGGGCTGGAAACACCATATATTTT.

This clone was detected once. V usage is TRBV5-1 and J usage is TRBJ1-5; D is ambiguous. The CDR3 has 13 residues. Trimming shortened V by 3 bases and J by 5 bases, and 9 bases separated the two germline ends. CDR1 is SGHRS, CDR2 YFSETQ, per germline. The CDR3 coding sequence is TGCGCCAGCAGCTCCTCCCCCGATCAGCCCCAGCATTTT. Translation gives CASSSSPDQPQHF. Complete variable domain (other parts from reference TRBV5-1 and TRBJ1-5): KAGVTQTPRYLIKTRGQQVTLSCSPISGHRSVSWYQQTPGQGLQFLFEYFSETQRNKGNFPGRFSGRQFSNSRSEMNVSTLELGDSALYLCASSSSPDQPQHFGDGTRLSIL.

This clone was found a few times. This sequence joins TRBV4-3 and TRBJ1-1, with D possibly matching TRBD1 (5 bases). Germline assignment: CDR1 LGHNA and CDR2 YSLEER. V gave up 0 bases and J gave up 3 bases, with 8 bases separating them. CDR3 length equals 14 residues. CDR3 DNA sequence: TGCGCCAGCAGCCAAGAGGCGGGGCACACTGAAGCTTTCTTT. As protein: CASSQEAGHTEAFF.

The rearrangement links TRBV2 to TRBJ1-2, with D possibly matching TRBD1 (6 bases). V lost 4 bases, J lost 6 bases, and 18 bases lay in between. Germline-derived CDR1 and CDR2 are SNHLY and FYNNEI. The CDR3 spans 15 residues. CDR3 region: CASSVTGIAGNGYTF. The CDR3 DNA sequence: TGTGCCAGCAGTGTTACAGGGATAGCGGGAAATGGCTACACCTTC.

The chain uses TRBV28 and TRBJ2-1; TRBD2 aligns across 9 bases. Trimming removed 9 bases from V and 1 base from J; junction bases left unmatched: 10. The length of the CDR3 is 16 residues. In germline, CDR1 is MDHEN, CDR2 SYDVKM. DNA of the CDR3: TGTGCCAGTAAAGAATCAGCGGGAGGTTCCTACAATGAGCAGTTCTTC. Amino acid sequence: CASKESAGGSYNEQFF.

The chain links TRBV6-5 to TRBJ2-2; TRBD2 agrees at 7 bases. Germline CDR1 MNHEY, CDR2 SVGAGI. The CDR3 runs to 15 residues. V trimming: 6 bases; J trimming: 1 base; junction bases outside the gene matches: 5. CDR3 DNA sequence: TGTGCCAGCAGCCCCCTAGCGGAGAACACCGGGGAGCTGTTTTTT. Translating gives CASSPLAENTGELFF.

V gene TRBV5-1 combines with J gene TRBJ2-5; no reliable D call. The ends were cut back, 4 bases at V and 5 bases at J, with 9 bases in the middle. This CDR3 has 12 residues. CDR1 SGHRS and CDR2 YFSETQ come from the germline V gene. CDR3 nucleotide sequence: TGCGCCAGCAGCGCCTCCGGTGAGACCCAGTACTTC. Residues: CASSASGETQYF.

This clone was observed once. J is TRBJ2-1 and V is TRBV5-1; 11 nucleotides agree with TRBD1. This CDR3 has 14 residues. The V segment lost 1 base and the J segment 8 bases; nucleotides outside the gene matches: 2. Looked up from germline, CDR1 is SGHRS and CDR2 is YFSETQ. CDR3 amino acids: CASSLRDRGDEQFF. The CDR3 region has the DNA TGCGCCAGCAGCTTGAGGGACAGGGGGGATGAGCAGTTCTTC.

The CDR3 DNA reads as TGTGCCAGCTCACCGGGACAGGGACTTACTGAAGCTTTCTTT. This encodes CASSPGQGLTEAFF. The rearrangement links TRBV18 to TRBJ1-1; 9 nucleotides match TRBD1. V lost 3 bases and J lost 5; bases outside the gene matches: 4. The CDR3 covers 14 residues. CDR1 and CDR2 (germline): KGHSH, LQKENI.

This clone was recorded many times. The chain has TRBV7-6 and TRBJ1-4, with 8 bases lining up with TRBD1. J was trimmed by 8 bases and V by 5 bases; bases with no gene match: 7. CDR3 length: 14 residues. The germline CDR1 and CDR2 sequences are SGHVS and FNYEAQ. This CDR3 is CASSLTWTGEKLFF. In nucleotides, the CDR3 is TGTGCCAGCAGCCTAACCTGGACAGGGGAAAAACTGTTTTTT.

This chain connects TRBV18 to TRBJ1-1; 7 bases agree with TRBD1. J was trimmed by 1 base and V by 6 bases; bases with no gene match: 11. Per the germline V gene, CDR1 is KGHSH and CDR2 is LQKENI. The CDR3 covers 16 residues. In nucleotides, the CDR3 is TGTGCCAGCTCCTTTACGTACAGGGGCCCGAACACTGAAGCTTTCTTT. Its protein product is CASSFTYRGPNTEAFF.

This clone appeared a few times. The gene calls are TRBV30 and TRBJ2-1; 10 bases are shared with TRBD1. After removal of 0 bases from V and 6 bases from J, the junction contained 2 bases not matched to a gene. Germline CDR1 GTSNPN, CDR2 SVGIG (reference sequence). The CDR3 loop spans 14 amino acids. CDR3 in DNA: TGTGCCTGGAGTGTTGGGGACAGGGGCAATGAGCAGTTCTTC. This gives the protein CAWSVGDRGNEQFF.

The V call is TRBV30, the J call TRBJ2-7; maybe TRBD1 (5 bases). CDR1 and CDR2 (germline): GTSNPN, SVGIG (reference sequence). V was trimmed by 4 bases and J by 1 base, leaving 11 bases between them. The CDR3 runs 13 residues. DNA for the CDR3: TGTGCCTGGACCTTGGACAAGTCCTACGAGCAGTACTTC. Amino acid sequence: CAWTLDKSYEQYF.

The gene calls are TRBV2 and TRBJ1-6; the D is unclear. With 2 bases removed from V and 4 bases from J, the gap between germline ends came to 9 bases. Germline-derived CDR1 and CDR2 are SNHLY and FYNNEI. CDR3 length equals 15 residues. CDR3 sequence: CASSETGKYNSPLHF. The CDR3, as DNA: TGTGCCAGCAGTGAAACGGGGAAATATAATTCACCCCTCCACTTT.